This TCR beta chain is drawn from a study of post-analysis software for immune sequencing data. Broader study findings: Five or six TRBV segments were more frequent in patients than controls; TRBV5-6, TRBV5-1 and TRBV20-1 belonged to this group.

Sequencing libraries made from TCR beta cDNA carried unique molecular identifiers. TCRdb used MiXCR to reprocess the PCR reads, holding one entry per CDR3 protein. Among 750,000 to 950,000 distinct CDR3 sequences listed, around 50% were seen once. CDR3 size: 15 residues. V shed 7 bases and J 5 bases; nucleotides not matched to a gene: 6. Germline V CDR1 and CDR2: SNHLY, FYNNEI. For this clonotype: Its antigen is undetermined.

The V and J genes are TRBV2 and TRBJ2-2; 11 positions match TRBD2. The source material was blood. The source is a girl aged 10-17 years with multiple sclerosis. The CDR3 loop is CASTKGTSGTGELFF. CDR3 in DNA: TGTGCCAGCACCAAAGGGACTAGCGGAACCGGGGAGCTGTTTTTT. Supplemented by reference TRBV2 and TRBJ2-2, the full variable domain reads EPEVTQTPSHQVTQMGQEVILRCVPISNHLYFYWYRQILGQKVEFLVSFYNNEISEKSEIFDDQFSVERPDGSNFTLKIRSTKLEDSAMYFCASTKGTSGTGELFFGEGSRLTVL.